The present T cell receptor beta chain was sequenced within a study of CD8 T cells in ankylosing spondylitis. Study-level points and caveats: About 8 highly homologous variants formed a TCR beta motif that appeared characteristic of ankylosing spondylitis blood. Reports say disease-linked clones showed up significantly more in matched ankylosing spondylitis synovial fluid.

This clonotype came up many times. No antigen is known for it. TCR beta libraries were made by quantitative 5'-RACE with molecular barcodes. TCRdb re-derived calls from the 5' RACE reads in MiXCR, one entry per CDR3 protein. The data contain 300,000 to 350,000 distinct CDR3 sequences, around a tenth of them singletons. The CDR3 sequence is 15 residues long. Germline CDR1 is SGHTA and CDR2 is FQGNSA. V was trimmed by 5 bases and J by 3 bases, leaving 17 bases between them. The origin of this receptor is a female donor with ankylosing spondylitis or in good health (not recorded which). The genes are TRBV7-2 and TRBJ2-7, with D possibly being TRBD2 (6 bases). The sequencing input was blood, either unsorted or a sorted T cell fraction (not recorded which). CDR3 DNA: TGTGCCAGCAGCCTAGGGGCGGGGACTTTCTACGAGCAGTACTTC. Amino acid sequence: CASSLGAGTFYEQYF.